Described below is a single T cell receptor (beta chain) sequence and its context. Samples came from axillary lymph nodes draining the breast cancer. The CDR3 is 15 amino acids. TCRdb itself ran the multiplex PCR reads through MiXCR, one entry per CDR3 protein. The profile shows about 80,000 distinct CDR3 sequences, roughly a fifth of them singletons. The sample is drawn from a study of breast tumors, draining lymph nodes, adjacent tissues. The sequenced sample consisted of axillary lymph node tissue. The J gene is TRBJ2-7, the V gene TRBV12-1; the D call of TRBD1 is as the table states it, not checked on the DNA. TRBV12-1 is a listed pseudogene. The origin of this receptor is a female donor with breast cancer. Some clones in this sample may be carry-over from other donors' samples. CDR3 region: CASSSRSPGTYEQYF. The CDR3 nucleotides read TGTGCCAGCAGCTCCCGGAGCCCAGGTACCTACGAGCAGTACTTC.